This TCR beta chain came from a study of T-cell memory formation after mild COVID-19. Broader study findings: Clones contracting over day 15 to 85 were CD4/CD8 balanced, with later expanders leaning CD4+.

This clonotype has only a few counts. Its matching antigen is unknown. Constant-segment primers served in 5'RACE that generated TCR alpha and TCR beta cDNA libraries bearing sample barcodes and UMIs. TCRdb recomputed calls from the 5' RACE reads with MiXCR, one row per CDR3 protein. The sample lists some 350,000 distinct CDR3 sequences; around a sixth were seen once. The sequenced sample consisted of PBMCs or a T cell subset sorted from them (not recorded which). The TCR originated in a man aged 18 to 35 who had mild COVID-19 (a few samples of this study predate the infection). Cell type and time point are not known.

This chain's CDR3 is CATRTDSYNSPLHF. The CDR3 coding sequence is TGTGCCACGAGGACGGACTCCTATAATTCACCCCTCCACTTT. V is TRBV15 and J is TRBJ1-6; D unresolved. The CDR3 length is 14 residues. The germline V gene encodes CDR1 LNHNV and CDR2 YYDKDF (reference sequence). V lost 9 bases, J lost 0 bases, and 9 bases lay in between.